A single sample is the source of the 26 T cell receptor beta chains below, sequenced in a study of blood T cell repertoires in COVID-19. Sequenced by immunoSEQ multiplex PCR; TCRdb stores in-frame clones only, minus some. The repertoire holds some 160,000 clones, with 83% as singletons. Sequenced input: peripheral blood. These receptors all stem from an elderly woman with acute or convalescent COVID-19.

This sequence joins TRBV20-1 and TRBJ1-2; 7 nucleotides match TRBD1. The germline V gene encodes CDR1 DFQATT and CDR2 SNEGSKA (reference sequence). With 3 bases clipped from V and 8 bases from J, the junction kept 3 bases outside the gene matches. The CDR3 has 11 amino acids. The CDR3 here is CSARYRGGYTF. The CDR3 nucleotides are TGCAGTGCTAGGTACAGGGGAGGCTACACCTTC.

V gene TRBV6-1 combines with J gene TRBJ1-1, with 8 bases aligning to TRBD1. CDR1 is MNHNS and CDR2 is SASEGT in the germline V gene. The CDR3 is 15 residues long. V trimming: 2 bases; J trimming: 0 bases; junction bases outside the gene matches: 2. CDR3 in amino acids: CASSERTGMNTEAFF. The CDR3, as DNA: TGTGCCAGCAGTGAACGGACAGGGATGAACACTGAAGCTTTCTTT.

This clone was found a few times. The chain has TRBV4-1 and TRBJ1-6; 7 bases fit TRBD1. Germline CDR1 MGHRA, CDR2 YSYEKL. V lost 4 bases, J lost 8 bases, and 5 bases stayed unmatched. CDR3 size: 14 residues. Here the CDR3 DNA reads TGCGCCAGCAGCCGTGGACAGGCTGATTCACCCCTCCACTTT. This codes for CASSRGQADSPLHF.

This chain joins TRBV6-2 or TRBV6-3 and TRBJ1-5; D gene unclear. CDR1 MNHEY and CDR2 SVGEGT come from the germline V gene. The CDR3 contains 15 residues. Deletions cut 4 bases from V and 5 bases from J, with 15 bases between. The CDR3 DNA reads as TGTGCCAGCAGTTCCTTAAGCGTATCCTATCAGCCCCAGCATTTT. It translates to CASSSLSVSYQPQHF.

The rearrangement uses TRBV19 and TRBJ2-7; 7 nucleotides agree with TRBD1. Germline trimming cut 4 bases from V and 1 base from J; bases unmatched to any gene: 4. Germline-derived CDR1 and CDR2 are LNHDA and SQIVND (reference sequence). The CDR3 loop spans 14 amino acids. The CDR3 bases are TGTGCCAGTAGTAGGGACAGCATTTCCTACGAGCAGTACTTC. This gives the protein CASSRDSISYEQYF.

The J gene is TRBJ1-5, the V gene TRBV30; 9 nucleotides align to TRBD1. Germline V CDR1 and CDR2: GTSNPN, SVGIG (reference sequence). This CDR3 spans 15 amino acids. The J segment lost 4 bases and the V segment lost 0 bases, leaving 4 bases of the junction unmatched. The CDR3 DNA is TGTGCCTGGAGTGTACAGGGACAGGGTAATCAGCCCCAGCATTTT. Its protein is CAWSVQGQGNQPQHF. The full variable domain, completed using reference TRBV30 and TRBJ1-5, is SQTIHQWPATLVQPVGSPLSLECTVEGTSNPNLYWYRQAAGRGLQLLFYSVGIGQISSEVPQNLSASRPQDRQFILSSKKLLLSDSGFYLCAWSVQGQGNQPQHFGDGTRLSIL.

V and J are TRBV3-1 (or the pseudogene TRBV3-2) and TRBJ1-5; D is perhaps TRBD1 (5 bases). The CDR3 loop spans 15 amino acids. V lost 1 base and J lost 0, with 7 bases in between. Per germline, CDR1 LGHDT and CDR2 YNNKEL (reference sequence). The CDR3 here is CASSQGQYSNQPQHF. CDR3 coding DNA: TGTGCCAGCAGCCAAGGACAGTATAGCAATCAGCCCCAGCATTTT.

V usage is TRBV5-1 and J usage is TRBJ2-5; 9 bases are shared with TRBD1. CDR1 is SGHRS and CDR2 is YFSETQ in the germline V gene. The CDR3 has 15 amino acids. After removal of 3 bases from V and 5 bases from J, the junction contained 8 bases not matched to a gene. CDR3 amino acids: CASSSDRGGRETQYF. In DNA, the CDR3 is TGCGCCAGCAGCTCCGACAGGGGGGGACGTGAGACCCAGTACTTC.

This chain joins TRBV7-8 and TRBJ2-4; 9 bases are shared with TRBD1. CDR3 length equals 19 residues. CDR1 and CDR2 from the germline V gene are SGHVS and FQNEAQ. Trimming took 4 bases from V and 0 from J; bases not matched to a gene: 13. CDR3 sequence (DNA): TGTGCCAGCAGCTACAGTCCCGGGACAGGGAGGAAAGCCAAAAACATTCAGTACTTC. It specifies CASSYSPGTGRKAKNIQYF.

The chain is built from TRBV5-1 and TRBJ2-1; 13 bases map to TRBD2. J gave up 0 bases and V 4 bases, and 7 bases lay outside the gene matches. CDR1 SGHRS and CDR2 YFSETQ come from the germline V gene. This CDR3 has 18 amino acids. CDR3 DNA: TGCGCCAGCAGCGGGGGACTAGCGGGATCCACCTCCTACAATGAGCAGTTCTTC. Its protein product is CASSGGLAGSTSYNEQFF.

This rearrangement joins TRBV24-1 to TRBJ2-5; 8 bases align to TRBD1. V was clipped by 3 bases and J by 5 bases; unmatched bases: 10. Germline CDR1 is KGHDR and CDR2 is SFDVKD. The CDR3 length is 16 residues. CDR3 coding DNA: TGTGCCACCAGTGATACCAGGGACAGGTTGGGGGAGACCCAGTACTTC. This sequence encodes CATSDTRDRLGETQYF.

This chain links TRBV5-6 with TRBJ2-3; tentatively, D is TRBD2 (7 bases). CDR3 size: 15 residues. In germline, CDR1 is SGHDT, CDR2 YYEEEE. V lost 4 bases and J lost 2, with 14 bases in between. Written as DNA, the CDR3 is TGTGCCAGCAGCGGGGGGGCGGCAGCCACAGATACGCAGTATTTT. Protein product: CASSGGAAATDTQYF.

The table lists this clone with a count of one. The V gene is TRBV7-3, the J gene TRBJ2-3; D gene uncertain. Trimming took off 5 bases at V and 1 base at J, with 10 bases between the two ends. CDR3 length equals 14 residues. Germline values: CDR1 SGHTA, CDR2 FQGTGA. The CDR3 loop is CASSPSPGTDTQYF. As DNA, the CDR3 is TGTGCCAGCAGCCCCTCCCCCGGCACAGATACGCAGTATTTT.

DNA for the CDR3: TGTGCCAGCAGCCTAGCGGGGGGCTCCTATAGCACAGATACGCAGTATTTT. This translates into CASSLAGGSYSTDTQYF. This sequence joins TRBV7-3 and TRBJ2-3; 11 bases are a match to TRBD2. V trimming: 5 bases; J trimming: 0 bases; junction bases outside the gene matches: 7. Germline V gene sequence: CDR1 SGHTA, CDR2 FQGTGA. The CDR3 totals 17 residues.

The chain has TRBV19 and TRBJ2-7, with a weak D call TRBD2 (6 bases). The germline V gene encodes CDR1 LNHDA and CDR2 SQIVND (reference sequence). V gave up 8 bases and J gave up 3 bases, with 11 bases separating them. The CDR3 extends over 12 amino acids. CDR3 region: CASSGGFYEQYF. The CDR3 coding sequence is TGTGCCAGTTCAGGAGGGTTCTACGAGCAGTACTTC.

This chain connects TRBV10-2 to TRBJ1-2; a weak D match, TRBD1 (5 bases). Germline V gives CDR1 WSHSY, CDR2 SAAADI. V lost 2 bases and J 7 bases, leaving 14 bases between the germline ends. The CDR3 sequence is 14 residues long. CDR3 loop: CASSENLGASGYTF. DNA of the CDR3: TGCGCCAGCAGTGAGAATTTAGGGGCAAGTGGCTACACCTTC.

This clone was found a few times. This chain joins TRBV6-5 and TRBJ1-2, with D hard to call. With 6 bases removed from V and 5 bases from J, the gap between germline ends came to 13 bases. The CDR3 spans 13 residues. Germline V gene data show CDR1 as MNHEY and CDR2 as SVGAGI. DNA for the CDR3: TGTGCCAGCAGCCCCAACGTCGGGTATGGCTACACCTTC. Residues: CASSPNVGYGYTF.

The V call is TRBV10-3, the J call TRBJ1-1, with TRBD1 identical over 7 bases. The CDR3 is 15 amino acids. Germline CDR1 is ENHRY and CDR2 is SYGVKD. V shed 3 bases, J shed 1 base, and the junction held 5 bases outside the gene matches. CDR3 in DNA: TGTGCCATCAGTGACCCGGGACAGAAGAACACTGAAGCTTTCTTT. It yields the protein CAISDPGQKNTEAFF.

The chain couples TRBV6-5 to TRBJ2-7; weak D call: TRBD1 (6 bases). Looked up from germline, CDR1 is MNHEY and CDR2 is SVGAGI. The CDR3 length is 13 residues. The V end lost 4 bases, the J end lost 12 bases, and 19 bases lay between the germline ends. For the CDR3, the DNA is TGTGCCAGCAGTTCAGGACAGAGCGGCGTGCGGTACTTC. It translates to CASSSGQSGVRYF.

This chain uses TRBV4-3 with TRBJ1-2; unclear D gene. Trimming removed 1 base from V and 0 bases from J, with 6 bases in between. Germline V gene sequence: CDR1 LGHNA, CDR2 YSLEER. The CDR3 is 14 residues long. CDR3 DNA sequence: TGCGCCAGCAGCCAAGTGTCTCCTAACTATGGCTACACCTTC. Its translation: CASSQVSPNYGYTF.

The count of this clone is one. The chain joins TRBV5-4 to TRBJ1-4; 10 nucleotides line up with TRBD1. The CDR3 covers 16 residues. The germline V gene encodes CDR1 SGHNT and CDR2 YYREEE (reference sequence). V trimming: 4 bases; J trimming: 3 bases; junction bases outside the gene matches: 6. Written as DNA, the CDR3 is TGTGCCAGCAGCCTGGACAGGGGGTCAGCTAATGAAAAACTGTTTTTT. Translation: CASSLDRGSANEKLFF.

The chain carries TRBV6-5 and TRBJ1-1, with TRBD1 matching 8 bases. V shed 2 bases, J shed 7 bases, and the junction held 9 bases outside the gene matches. This CDR3 region has 15 residues. Germline loops: CDR1 MNHEY, CDR2 SVGAGI. In DNA, the CDR3 is TGTGCCAGCAGTTACAAAGCAGGGGGCGGCGGTGAAGCTTTCTTT. Translated: CASSYKAGGGGEAFF.

This chain joins TRBV19 and TRBJ1-6; tentative D call: TRBD1 (5 bases). The CDR3 runs to 14 residues. The germline gives CDR1 LNHDA, CDR2 SQIVND (reference sequence). V lost 3 bases to trimming and J lost 8 bases, with 11 bases between them. CDR3 sequence: CASSIGGRDSPLHF. The CDR3, as DNA: TGTGCCAGTAGTATCGGGGGAAGGGATTCACCCCTCCACTTT.

The rearrangement links TRBV30 to TRBJ1-2; D unresolved. The CDR3 sequence is 13 residues long. The V end lost 4 bases, the J end lost 4 bases, and 13 bases lay between the germline ends. Germline V lookup: CDR1 GTSNPN, CDR2 SVGIG (reference sequence). The DNA for the CDR3 is TGTGCCTGGACCCCGATGCGGAGCTATGGCTACACCTTC. This encodes CAWTPMRSYGYTF.

The rearrangement joins TRBV9 to TRBJ1-1; 7 positions match TRBD1. Looked up from germline, CDR1 is SGDLS and CDR2 is YYNGEE. The V and J ends lost 4 bases and 1 base, in that order; junction bases with no gene match: 13. The CDR3 loop spans 17 amino acids. As DNA, the CDR3 is TGTGCCAGCAGCTCCGCGAGGGGGCGAGGCGGGAACACTGAAGCTTTCTTT. As protein: CASSSARGRGGNTEAFF.

The chain has TRBV9 and TRBJ2-1; 13 bases map to TRBD2. Germline loops: CDR1 SGDLS, CDR2 YYNGEE. The CDR3 has 16 amino acids. Losses at the gene ends were 4 bases for V and 4 bases for J; bases not matched to a gene: 5. CDR3 bases: TGTGCCAGCAGCCCACCGGGACTAGCGGGGTACAATGAGCAGTTCTTC. It translates to CASSPPGLAGYNEQFF.